These T cell receptor beta chains were read from a single sample in a study of spatial heterogeneity in lung cancer. TCRdb processed the 5' RACE reads anew with MiXCR; each CDR3 protein has one entry. This sample carries 40,000 or so distinct CDR3 sequences, 5.2% of them seen once, and the ten largest clones take about a quarter. The sample was PBMCs, taken at surgery. The receptors derive from a female donor with early-stage non-small cell lung cancer. CDR3s include the opening cysteine and the closing phenylalanine or tryptophan. A D gene is named only where the DNA matches it firmly. Only some rows state a clone size, as once, few, many or a class for expanded clones.

>TRBJ2-1|.|TRBV4-3|few
TGCGCCAGCAGCCAACGACCCACACTACCCTACAATGAGCAGTTCTTC
CASSQRPTLPYNEQFF
>TRBJ1-1|.|TRBV18|.
TGTGCCAGCTCCCCCGACGGGAACTTGAACACTGAAGCTTTCTTT
CASSPDGNLNTEAFF
>TRBJ2-3|.|TRBV20-1|many
TGCAGTGCTAGAGATCAAAACGAGGGCACAGATACGCAGTATTTT
CSARDQNEGTDTQYF
>TRBJ1-5|.|TRBV19|.
TGTGCCACCGGGGAGGGCAATCAGCCCCAGCATTTT
CATGEGNQPQHF
>TRBJ2-3|.|TRBV12-3/TRBV12-4|many
TGTGCCAGCAGTTACTGGGCAGGGAGGGGGAAAGATACGCAGTATTTT
CASSYWAGRGKDTQYF
>TRBJ2-1|TRBD2|TRBV25-1|few
TGTGCCAGCAGTGCCCGGGACGGGGAGGGAAATGAGCAGTTCTTC
CASSARDGEGNEQFF
>TRBJ1-5|.|TRBV7-2|few
TGTGCCAGCAGCTTGATTCAGCCCCAGCATTTT
CASSLIQPQHF
>TRBJ1-1|.|TRBV10-3|few
TGTGCCATCAGTCCAGGGAAGGGGACTGAAGCTTTCTTT
CAISPGKGTEAFF
>TRBJ2-5|TRBD2|TRBV6-6|.
TGTGCCAGCGGCCACGGCGGGGGGGCCGGGGAGACCCAGTACTTC
CASGHGGGAGETQYF
>TRBJ2-7|.|TRBV7-6|few
TGTGCCAGCAGCCTGTTCACAGGCTACGAGCAGTACTTC
CASSLFTGYEQYF
>TRBJ2-7|.|TRBV20-1|few
TGCAGTGCTCCCTCGGCGGGCAGCTCCTACGAGCAGTACTTC
CSAPSAGSSYEQYF
>TRBJ2-7|.|TRBV13|many
TGTGCCAGCAGCTTAGGGGTAGTGGGCGAGCAGTACTTC
CASSLGVVGEQYF
>TRBJ2-1|TRBD1|TRBV4-1|.
TGCGCCAGCAGACCACTCACCGGGACAGGGGCTCTCTACAATGAGCAGTTCTTC
CASRPLTGTGALYNEQFF
>TRBJ1-6|TRBD1|TRBV6-1|.
TGTGCCAGCAGTGAAAGGGGGCAGGGGGCGAATAATTCACCCCTCCACTTT
CASSERGQGANNSPLHF
>TRBJ2-7|TRBD2|TRBV5-4|few
TGTGCCAGCAGCCTGTCGGGACTAGGGCAAAACGAGCAGTACTTC
CASSLSGLGQNEQYF
>TRBJ2-2|.|TRBV5-4|many
TGTGCCAGCAGCTTGGCAGGCGGGGAGCTGTTTTTT
CASSLAGGELFF
>TRBJ2-5|.|TRBV18|.
TGTGCCAGCTCACCACTCGCATCCCAAGAGACCCAGTACTTC
CASSPLASQETQYF
>TRBJ1-2|.|TRBV6-5|many
TGTGCCAGCACCACCCCATCCAGGGCGGGTGGCTACACCTTC
CASTTPSRAGGYTF
>TRBJ2-2|.|TRBV7-2|many
TGTGCCAGCGGGACGCACACCGGGGAGCTGTTTTTT
CASGTHTGELFF
>TRBJ1-1|TRBD1|TRBV7-9|many
TGTGCCAGCAGCACCGACAGGGTACCGAACACTGAAGCTTTCTTT
CASSTDRVPNTEAFF
>TRBJ1-1|.|TRBV2|few
TGTGCCAGCAGAGTACAGGGACTGGACACTGAAGCTTTCTTT
CASRVQGLDTEAFF
>TRBJ2-1|.|TRBV20-1|many
TGCAGTGCTAGAGACCTCACGAGCTCCTACAATGAGCAGTTCTTC
CSARDLTSSYNEQFF
>TRBJ1-2|TRBD1|TRBV11-2|.
TGTGCCAGCAGCCCTAGGGCAAGGCAGGGGGATGGCTACACCTTC
CASSPRARQGDGYTF
>TRBJ1-5|.|TRBV6-1|many
TGTGCCAGCAGTGAGGGCGTCAATCAGCCCCAGCATTTT
CASSEGVNQPQHF
>TRBJ2-1|.|TRBV12-5|few
TGTGCTAGTGGTTGGTGGCGGGGGCACTCCTACAATGAGCAGTTCTTC
CASGWWRGHSYNEQFF
>TRBJ2-7|.|TRBV29-1|many
TGCAGCGTTGAATGGTCCAGGGACGAGCAGTACTTC
CSVEWSRDEQYF
>TRBJ1-2|TRBD1|TRBV7-9|.
TGTGCCAGCAGCCCTAGGACAGGGGGCGATGCCGGCTACACCTTC
CASSPRTGGDAGYTF
>TRBJ1-2|TRBD1|TRBV7-2|many
TGTGCCAGCAGCTCAAGACAGGGTAATGGCTACACCTTC
CASSSRQGNGYTF
>TRBJ1-4|TRBD1|TRBV20-1|many
TGCAGTGCTAGAGATCAAGGGGGCCGGGCTAATGAAAAACTGTTTTTT
CSARDQGGRANEKLFF
>TRBJ1-5|.|TRBV28|medium-sized
TGTGCCAGCAGTTACATGACCCAAAGCAATCAGCCCCAGCATTTT
CASSYMTQSNQPQHF
>TRBJ1-5|.|TRBV6-2/TRBV6-3|.
TGTGCCAGCAGTTACGGGGGCAGTCAGCCCCAGCATTTT
CASSYGGSQPQHF
>TRBJ2-3|.|TRBV11-3|many
TGTGCCAGCAGCTATGGGCTCACAGATACGCAGTATTTT
CASSYGLTDTQYF
>TRBJ1-1|.|TRBV19|many
TGTGCCAGTAGTATACCGGGCATGAACACTGAAGCTTTCTTT
CASSIPGMNTEAFF
>TRBJ2-1|TRBD2|TRBV18|many
TGTGCCAGCTCACCTAGCGGGGTTCCCTACAATGAGCAGTTCTTC
CASSPSGVPYNEQFF
>TRBJ2-5|TRBD2|TRBV25-1|few
TGTGCCAGCAGTGGGCTAGCGGGGGTCCAAGAGACCCAGTACTTC
CASSGLAGVQETQYF
>TRBJ1-5|.|TRBV28|many
TGTGCCAGCAGTTTACGGGGCGGAGGTCAGCCCCAGCATTTT
CASSLRGGGQPQHF
>TRBJ1-5|.|TRBV2|many
TGTGCCAGCAGTGAAACGGCGAGAGGTCAGCCCCAGCATTTT
CASSETARGQPQHF
>TRBJ2-5|TRBD1|TRBV6-5|many
TGTGCCAGCAGCCCCGACAGGGTGCAGACCCAGTACTTC
CASSPDRVQTQYF
>TRBJ2-7|TRBD1|TRBV5-6|many
TGTGCCAGTAAATTGGGGGACAGCTCCTACGAGCAGTACTTC
CASKLGDSSYEQYF
>TRBJ1-2|TRBD1|TRBV4-1|many
TGCGCCAGCAGCCTCCGGACAGGGACCTACGCTAACTATGGCTACACCTTC
CASSLRTGTYANYGYTF
>TRBJ1-1|.|TRBV30|few
TGTGCCTGGAGTGTAGGTAGTGGCGAGGCTTTCTTT
CAWSVGSGEAFF